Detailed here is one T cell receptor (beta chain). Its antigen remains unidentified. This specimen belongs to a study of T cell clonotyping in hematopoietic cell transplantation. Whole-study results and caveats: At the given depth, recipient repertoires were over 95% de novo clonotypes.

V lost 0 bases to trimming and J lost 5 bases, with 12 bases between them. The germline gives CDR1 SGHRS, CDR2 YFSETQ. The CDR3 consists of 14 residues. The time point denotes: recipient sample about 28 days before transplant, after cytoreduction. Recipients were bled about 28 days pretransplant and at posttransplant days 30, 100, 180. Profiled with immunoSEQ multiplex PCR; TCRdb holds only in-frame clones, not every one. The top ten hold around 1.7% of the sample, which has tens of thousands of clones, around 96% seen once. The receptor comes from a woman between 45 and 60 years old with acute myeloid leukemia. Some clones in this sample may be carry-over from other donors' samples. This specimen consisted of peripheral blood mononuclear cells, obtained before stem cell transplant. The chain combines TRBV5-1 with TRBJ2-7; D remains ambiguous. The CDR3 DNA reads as TGCGCCAGCAGCTTGGTTGTACCCGCGGACGAGCAGTACTTC. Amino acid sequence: CASSLVVPADEQYF. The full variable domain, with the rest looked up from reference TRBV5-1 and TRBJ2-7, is KAGVTQTPRYLIKTRGQQVTLSCSPISGHRSVSWYQQTPGQGLQFLFEYFSETQRNKGNFPGRFSGRQFSNSRSEMNVSTLELGDSALYLCASSLVVPADEQYFGPGTRLTVT.